This T cell receptor (beta chain) was retrieved from a study of cytomegalovirus exposure and HLA in healthy donors. Study outcomes and limitations: When analyzed later, a missense DCLRE1C variant was found to be linked to TCR beta V- and J-gene trimming. Most TCR sequences were uncommon, yet certain public TCRs appeared in many donors.

The PCR used 60 Vbeta and 13 Jbeta primers. Here immunoSEQ multiplex PCR was the method, and the copy in TCRdb shows in-frame clones only, minus some. The sample holds over 80,000 clones, 70% to 75% seen once. Details on this clone: Its antigen is as yet unknown.

This CDR3 region has 15 residues. V was trimmed by 5 bases and J by 8 bases, leaving 21 bases between them. CDR1 and CDR2 (germline): LNHDA, SQIVND (reference sequence). This receptor was obtained from a man aged 40-49 years in good health and CMV-seronegative. The sequencing sample was made of PBMCs. The chain carries TRBV19 and TRBJ1-2; a possible D gene is TRBD1 (6 bases). The CDR3 DNA follows: TGTGCCAGTAGTGAACAGGGAGTCAGTGGCTACGGCTACACCTTC. Protein sequence: CASSEQGVSGYGYTF.